This TCR beta chain was captured in a study of PD-1 blockade in classical Hodgkin lymphoma (dated by TCRdb to between 2020 and 2021). Turning to the overall study: Nivolumab dosing was 3 mg/kg intravenously every 2 weeks, continuing until either disease progression or unacceptable toxicity. A peripheral blood immune signature of response to PD-1 blockade in classical Hodgkin lymphoma was defined using TCR beta sequencing and CyTOF. What the authors observed across the whole study: Newly diagnosed patients were reported to have lower baseline TCR diversity than healthy donors, and relapsed/refractory patients were reported to have lower baseline TCR diversity still. A significant rise by C4D1 was seen in CD4+ but not CD8+ TCR diversity (p=0.0027 vs p=0.16), with the rise being most apparent in complete responders (p=0.02). Trial patients achieving complete response had baseline diversity similar to newly diagnosed patients, whereas partial responders and progressors had significantly lower diversity. Diversity was lower in patients who began nivolumab less than 1 year after ASCT, so these patients were left out of later analyses to avoid confounding by immune reconstitution. The study was limited to a single clinical trial cohort, and causes of repertoire differences, possibly disease activity or prior therapy, remained undefined.

Genomic DNA was extracted with the Qiagen DNeasy kit from unsorted PBMCs and from negatively selected CD4+ and CD8+ fractions. Amplification of TCR beta CDR3 regions was done by immunoSEQ multiplex PCR with primers that anneal to V and J segments. Amplification bias was minimized using a synthetic immune receptor repertoire, and residual bias was removed computationally after sequencing. The original pipeline was this. Custom Python scripts were used to quantify repertoire diversity as the Shannon entropy index. Unsorted, CD4+ and CD8+ repertoires were analyzed separately, except for combined analyses in which CD4+ and CD8+ sequences were merged in silico. A clone was considered expanded if an increase in frequency of at least 2-fold after treatment relative to C1D1 was found, and a pseudocount of 0.5 was applied to clones undetected at baseline. Clones with 0 or 1 copy at C1D1 were classified as singleton clones, and clones with 2 or more copies were classified as non-singleton clones. By matching protein sequences in sorted samples from the same patient, clones expanded in unsorted samples were annotated as CD4+, CD8+ or unknown. Wilcoxon tests were applied to paired samples to test diversity changes from C1D1 to C4D1. Entries here come from immuneACCESS through TCRdb and include only in-frame sequences with V and J called. Some clones fail to appear in such tables; in the studies checked, an unresolved V gene covers under half of the shortfall, and the cause of the remainder is unknown. V and J calls and clone size are copied from that table; D and trimming were computed from the DNA. The sample has fewer than 100,000 clones on record, roughly 91% of them singletons. Just under 2% of the sample rests with the top ten.

Taken from the germline V gene, the CDR1 and CDR2 loops are SGHRS and YFSETQ. From V the trimming removes 3 bases and from J it removes 8 bases, while the gene matches leave 11 bases of the junction unaccounted for. The CDR3 runs 16 amino acids, cysteine and phenylalanine included. Only CDR3 DNA remains: 48 bases, in frame from the first base. The label giving this sample's time point can be read as: cycle 4 day 1 (C4D1), after more than five weeks of nivolumab. All trial patients had relapsed after autologous stem cell transplantation, with cohorts A, B and C differing in prior brentuximab vedotin exposure. The trial cohort comprised some 60 patients with relapsed/refractory classical Hodgkin lymphoma whose best overall responses were complete response, partial response or progressive disease. In the multi-cohort phase II CheckMate 205 trial, trial patients received single-agent nivolumab. An independent review committee assessed best overall response using the 2007 International Working Group response criteria. Trial PBMCs were collected immediately before nivolumab initiation (C1D1) and during therapy at cycle 2 day 1 and cycle 4 day 1. After peripheral blood was drawn into 8 mL Vacutainer Cell Preparation Tubes, PBMCs were isolated by centrifugation and then cryopreserved.

Remarks on this clone: Its antigen is still unknown. Base qualities are not provided; no much larger clone lies one nucleotide away.

This sequence was found in a human donor with classical Hodgkin lymphoma. This specimen consisted of peripheral blood mononuclear cells (PBMCs), obtained before the fourth cycle of nivolumab. The chain links TRBV5-1 with TRBJ2-1; 10 bases in the junction line up with TRBD2. The CDR3 here reads CASSSLSGRAGDEQFF. The DNA sequence reads TGCGCCAGCAGCTCCCTCAGCGGGAGGGCCGGAGATGAGCAGTTCTTC.